This T cell receptor (beta chain) was sequenced during a study of blood T cells in healthy people across ages. Study-wide points: Percentage of naive T cells showed a strong correlation with TCR beta diversity.

This clonotype was recorded a few times. What it binds is not known. The CDR3 has 14 residues. Trimming left V 2 bases short and J 3 bases short, with 11 bases between. Germline V gene lookup returns CDR1 MNHEY and CDR2 SVGAGI. It was with a sample-barcoded 5' primer and a J-beta primer mix that a second PCR of about 7 to 12 cycles was run. TCRdb reprocessed the 5' RACE reads via MiXCR and lists one record per CDR3 protein. The sample lists about 720,000 distinct CDR3 sequences, more than 20% occurring once. These same records also appear under a second study, on T cells of mothers and their children.

This sequence joins TRBV6-5 and TRBJ2-7; a weak D match, TRBD2 (5 bases). Sequenced: blood. This receptor was taken from a boy aged 10-17 years in good health. The chain's CDR3 is CASSYQRSYYEQYF. The CDR3 coding sequence is TGTGCCAGCAGTTACCAGCGGAGCTACTACGAGCAGTACTTC.